The entry that follows covers one TCR beta chain sequence. The sample belongs to a study of blood T cell repertoires in COVID-19. Across the whole study: Samples taken during acute and convalescent COVID-19 were collected in the United States, Italy and Spain. Sources were T cells, B-cell-depleted T cells, or PBMCs; the material itself was cDNA or gDNA.

Looked up from germline, CDR1 is LNHDA and CDR2 is SQIVND (reference sequence). Between the trimmed V and J ends, which lost 5 bases and 3 bases, there was a span of 10 bases. CDR3 length: 13 residues. Authors' methods: Using reference gene primer amplification, nucleated cell counts were estimated. Clones were read by immunoSEQ multiplex PCR, and TCRdb kept only the in-frame ones, dropping some. That table is the source of V, J and clone size, and D and trimming were worked out from the DNA. This sample yields some 100,000 clones, of which around four fifths are seen a single time; approximately 31% belongs to the top ten.

The chain combines TRBV19 with TRBJ1-1; weak D call: TRBD1 (6 bases). The sequence was collected from a man between 70 and 80 years old with active or convalescent COVID-19. Sequenced: peripheral blood. DNA of the CDR3: TGTGCCAGTAGTCAGGGGTCGTACACTGAAGCTTTCTTT. Translating it yields CASSQGSYTEAFF. Based on the CDR3 plus reference TRBV19 and TRBJ1-1, the full variable domain is DGGITQSPKYLFRKEGQNVTLSCEQNLNHDAMYWYRQDPGQGLRLIYYSQIVNDFQKGDIAEGYSVSREKKESFPLTVTSAQKNPTAFYLCASSQGSYTEAFFGQGTRLTVV.